The T cell receptor beta chain under discussion was sequenced for a study of cytotoxic CD8 clonotypes in ibrutinib-treated CLL. The germline gives CDR1 SEHNR, CDR2 FQNEAQ (reference sequence). The CDR3 is 12 residues long. V was clipped by 2 bases and J by 4 bases, with 5 bases between them. Using immunoSEQ multiplex PCR, the repertoire was profiled, and TCRdb retains in-frame clones only, with some absent. Here the sample spans roughly 45,000 clones, approximately 65% being singletons. A few counts support this clone. Its antigen remains unidentified. Broader study findings: Rising at ibrutinib response, clonality subsequently fell back toward baseline at progression. Public clonotypes proved infrequent, and on treatment they shrank or remained steady. Exceeding age-matched healthy donors, baseline clonality also tracked the counts of circulating CD8+ T cells.

The chain has TRBV7-9 and TRBJ1-2; unclear D gene. This sample comprised PBMCs, obtained after 24 months of ibrutinib treatment. This sequence was found in a human donor with chronic lymphocytic leukemia. The CDR3 is CASSLFLYGYTF. The CDR3 nucleotides are TGTGCCAGCAGCTTATTCCTCTATGGCTACACCTTC. The complete variable domain, with remaining parts taken from reference TRBV7-9 and TRBJ1-2, reads DTGVSQNPRHKITKRGQNVTFRCDPISEHNRLYWYRQTLGQGPEFLTYFQNEAQLEKSRLLSDRFSAERPKGSFSTLEIQRTEQGDSAMYLCASSLFLYGYTFGSGTRLTVV.